A single sample gave rise to the 22 T cell receptor beta chains below, sequenced in a study of T cells after yellow fever vaccination. TCRdb re-called the 5' RACE reads through MiXCR, storing one row per CDR3 protein. The sample holds more than 300,000 distinct CDR3 sequences, 3.5% to 4.5% seen once. Sequenced here: PBMCs, sampled 15 days after the yellow fever booster vaccination. These receptors were collected from a man aged 18 to 30 who received the YFV17D yellow fever vaccine.

This clonotype was detected many times. The chain employs TRBV15 and TRBJ1-5, with a possible D match to TRBD1 (5 bases). Trimming removed 3 bases at V and 2 bases at J, with 11 bases between. This CDR3 is 15 amino acids long. Germline CDR1 is LNHNV and CDR2 is YYDKDF (reference sequence). CDR3 DNA: TGTGCCACCAGCAGTGCCAGGGTCGGCAATCAGCCCCAGCATTTT. Translated: CATSSARVGNQPQHF.

This clonotype turned up a few times. This chain uses TRBV7-6 with TRBJ2-1, with D tentatively TRBD1 (5 bases). Germline V CDR1 and CDR2: SGHVS, FNYEAQ. CDR3 length: 14 residues. With 5 bases removed from V and 6 bases from J, the gap between germline ends came to 14 bases. CDR3 DNA: TGTGCCAGCAGCCGTACAGGAGTCCTCAATGAGCAGTTCTTC. Translating it yields CASSRTGVLNEQFF.

This clonotype has at least ten counts. V usage is TRBV7-2 and J usage is TRBJ2-1; TRBD2 is a possible D gene (5 bases). Per germline, CDR1 SGHTA and CDR2 FQGNSA. CDR3 length equals 12 residues. Trimming cost V 6 bases and J 10 bases, with 13 bases left between them. In nucleotides, the CDR3 is TGTGCCAGCAGTTTTTCTAGCAGCGAGCAGTTCTTC. It codes for CASSFSSSEQFF.

The V and J genes are TRBV7-3 and TRBJ2-6; D gene ambiguous. The germline CDR1 and CDR2 sequences are SGHTA and FQGTGA. The CDR3 consists of 15 residues. The V end lost 2 bases, the J end lost 2 bases, and 7 bases lay between the germline ends. In nucleotides, the CDR3 is TGTGCCAGCAGCTTAGTTAGAGCTGGGGCCAACGTCCTGACTTTC. Encoded protein: CASSLVRAGANVLTF.

V and J are TRBV12-3 or TRBV12-4 and TRBJ1-1, with D possibly TRBD1 on 5 matching bases. The V end lost 10 bases, the J end lost 5 bases, and 23 bases lay between the germline ends. This CDR3 is 15 amino acids long. In DNA, the CDR3 is TGTGCCAACATCCCCGGGATAGGGGCGGGTACTGAAGCTTTCTTT. Residues: CANIPGIGAGTEAFF.

This clonotype occurred a few times. V is TRBV6-2 or TRBV6-3 and J is TRBJ1-4; 9 bases line up with TRBD1. Per germline, CDR1 MNHEY and CDR2 SVGEGT. This CDR3 is built from 13 residues. The ends lost 6 bases at V and 5 bases at J; junction bases unmatched: 1. The CDR3 loop reads CASSGQGNEKLFF. Written as DNA, the CDR3 is TGTGCCAGCAGCGGACAGGGGAATGAAAAACTGTTTTTT.

This clonotype was seen more than once but under ten times. The chain employs TRBV5-1 and TRBJ2-5; 11 bases fit TRBD2. The CDR3 sequence is 16 residues long. The junction had 7 bases not matched to a gene; V was cut back by 4 bases and J by 2 bases. CDR1 and CDR2 from the germline V gene are SGHRS and YFSETQ. The CDR3 DNA sequence: TGCGCCAGCAGCCCCCCCGGGACTAGCGGACAAGAGACCCAGTACTTC. It translates to CASSPPGTSGQETQYF.

This clonotype was seen a handful of times. This chain connects TRBV5-4 to TRBJ1-1; D is uncertain. Trimming left V 1 base short and J 4 bases short, with 11 bases between. The CDR3 loop spans 14 amino acids. The germline V gene encodes CDR1 SGHNT and CDR2 YYREEE (reference sequence). The CDR3 sequence: CASSLTSTLTEAFF. The CDR3 DNA follows: TGTGCCAGCAGCTTGACGAGTACACTCACTGAAGCTTTCTTT.

This clonotype was counted many times. The rearrangement links TRBV5-1 to TRBJ2-7, with no clear D. Germline loops: CDR1 SGHRS, CDR2 YFSETQ. Trimming removed 3 bases from V and 5 bases from J, with 12 bases in between. The CDR3 is 13 amino acids. CDR3 in amino acids: CASSWWEGNEQYF. The CDR3 nucleotides are TGCGCCAGCAGCTGGTGGGAAGGTAACGAGCAGTACTTC.

The chain joins TRBV6-5 to TRBJ2-2; TRBD2 matches at 11 bases. CDR3 size: 16 residues. V lost 5 bases and J lost 5; bases outside the gene matches: 7. The germline V gene has CDR1 MNHEY and CDR2 SVGAGI. CDR3 sequence (DNA): TGTGCCAGCAGTCACCTTAGCGGGGGGGGAACCGGGGAGCTGTTTTTT. Its translation is CASSHLSGGGTGELFF.

At least ten counts were recorded for this clonotype. The chain has TRBV5-1 and TRBJ2-3; 10 nucleotides line up with TRBD2. Per the germline V gene, CDR1 is SGHRS and CDR2 is YFSETQ. The CDR3 totals 16 residues. J lost 4 bases, V lost 0 bases, and 5 bases had no gene match. CDR3 amino acids: CASSLGASGGSDTQYF. In DNA, the CDR3 is TGCGCCAGCAGCTTGGGCGCTAGCGGGGGATCAGATACGCAGTATTTT.

This clonotype was counted at least ten times. V usage is TRBV11-2 and J usage is TRBJ1-6; unclear D gene. Germline V gives CDR1 SGHAT, CDR2 FQNNGV. CDR3 size: 17 residues. Trimming removed 5 bases from V and 8 bases from J, with 22 bases in between. Here the CDR3 DNA reads TGTGCCAGCAGCCCCACCATCCGCATGGATAAGGATTCACCCCTCCACTTT. This encodes CASSPTIRMDKDSPLHF.

The V and J genes are TRBV6-5 and TRBJ1-2; a possible D gene is TRBD1 (5 bases). Germline V gene sequence: CDR1 MNHEY, CDR2 SVGAGI. The CDR3 totals 21 residues. The germline V and J ends were trimmed by 0 bases and 0 bases, with 26 bases remaining between them. The CDR3 region is CASSYSTPGLGRLEANYGYTF. The CDR3 DNA is TGTGCCAGCAGTTACTCGACCCCGGGGCTCGGCCGATTAGAAGCTAACTATGGCTACACCTTC.

This clonotype appeared many times. The chain carries TRBV5-1 and TRBJ1-4; tentative D call: TRBD1 (5 bases). Trimming removed 3 bases from V and 5 bases from J, with 5 bases in between. CDR1 is SGHRS, CDR2 YFSETQ, per germline. The CDR3 spans 12 residues. The DNA of the CDR3 is TGCGCCAGCAGCTGGGACAATGAAAAACTGTTTTTT. Translated: CASSWDNEKLFF.

The CDR3 loop reads CASSMWDEQFF. For the CDR3, the DNA is TGTGCCAGCAGCATGTGGGATGAGCAGTTCTTC. J is TRBJ2-1 and V is TRBV9; no firm D call. The CDR3 length is 11 residues. The germline V and J ends were trimmed by 4 bases and 8 bases, with 7 bases remaining between them. The V gene's germline CDR1 is SGDLS and CDR2 YYNGEE.

This clonotype was detected ten times or more. The rearrangement uses TRBV27 and TRBJ1-5; the D is unclear. This CDR3 contains 14 residues. In germline, CDR1 is MNHEY, CDR2 SMNVEV (reference sequence). Trimming removed 6 bases from V and 3 bases from J, with 12 bases in between. CDR3 sequence: CASRATGFNQPQHF. The CDR3 nucleotides are TGTGCCAGCAGAGCGACGGGCTTCAATCAGCCCCAGCATTTT.

This clonotype came up many times. The V and J genes are TRBV20-1 and TRBJ2-1, with 8 bases matching TRBD2. V was pared by 1 base and J by 8 bases, with 4 bases of the junction left unmatched. The germline CDR1 and CDR2 sequences are DFQATT and SNEGSKA (reference sequence). The CDR3 is made up of 13 amino acids. The CDR3 nucleotides are TGCAGTGCTAGAGGGACTAGCTTGGATGAGCAGTTCTTC. It translates to CSARGTSLDEQFF.

The chain links TRBV12-5 to TRBJ1-6, with 10 bases identical to TRBD1. This CDR3 contains 18 residues. Germline V CDR1 and CDR2: LGHNT, FRNRAP. V was pared by 0 bases and J by 7 bases, with 9 bases of the junction left unmatched. The CDR3 spells CASGLVGTGEKMNSPLHF. The CDR3 DNA reads as TGTGCTAGTGGTTTGGTTGGGACAGGGGAGAAAATGAATTCACCCCTCCACTTT.

This clonotype was counted many times. CDR3 in amino acids: CASSPTGSNYGYTF. As DNA, the CDR3 is TGTGCCAGCAGTCCGACAGGATCTAACTATGGCTACACCTTC. The rearrangement joins TRBV6-2 or TRBV6-3 to TRBJ1-2, with D possibly TRBD1 on 6 matching bases. Germline CDR1 is MNHEY and CDR2 is SVGEGT. This CDR3 is 14 amino acids long. Trimming cost V 5 bases and J 0 bases, with 10 bases left between them.

Ten or more counts support this clonotype. Sequence at one end of the junction differs from germline and may be a read error. In DNA form, the CDR3 reads TGTGCCAGCTCCCCACTAGCGGGGGCGTACAATGAGCAGTTCTTC. Translated, it gives CASSPLAGAYNEQFF. The V and J genes are TRBV18 and TRBJ2-1; TRBD2 aligns across 11 bases. This CDR3 spans 15 amino acids. Germline V gene sequence: CDR1 KGHSH, CDR2 LQKENI. Full variable domain (rest looked up from reference TRBV18 and TRBJ2-1): NAGVMQNPRHLVRRRGQEARLRCSPMKGHSHVYWYRQLPEEGLKFMVYLQKENIIDESGMPKERFSAEFPKEGPSILRIQQVVRGDSAAYFCASSPLAGAYNEQFFGPGTRLTVL.

This clonotype came up many times. The V and J genes are TRBV4-1 and TRBJ1-2; the match to TRBD1 covers 10 bases. CDR1 is MGHRA and CDR2 is YSYEKL in the germline V gene. V was clipped by 4 bases and J by 5 bases; unmatched bases: 13. The length of the CDR3 is 17 residues. DNA of the CDR3: TGCGCCAGCAGCCCACGGGACAGGGGAGCATTACCGTATGGCTACACCTTC. Amino acids: CASSPRDRGALPYGYTF.

This clonotype has a count of ten or more. The chain carries TRBV18 and TRBJ1-1; D uncertain. V lost 1 base to trimming and J lost 6 bases, with 12 bases between them. In germline, CDR1 is KGHSH, CDR2 LQKENI. The CDR3 runs to 14 residues. Written as DNA, the CDR3 is TGTGCCAGCTCACCACGCGAAGGGTCGGCTGAAGCTTTCTTT. It is translated as CASSPREGSAEAFF.